These 25 T cell receptor beta chains were sequenced from one sample in a study of OX40 agonist ivuxolimab in advanced cancers. Method: immunoSEQ multiplex PCR; TCRdb's copy keeps in-frame clones and lacks some. Of some 72,000 clones listed, 84% are singletons. The starting material was CD4+ or CD8+ T cells sorted from blood, obtained in a trial of the OX40 agonist ivuxolimab. These receptor sequences come from an adult with an advanced solid tumor such as melanoma, head and neck, liver or kidney cancer.

The V and J genes are TRBV7-9 and TRBJ1-4; D gene ambiguous. Deletions cut 2 bases from V and 8 bases from J, with 12 bases between. Germline V CDR1 and CDR2: SEHNR, FQNEAQ (reference sequence). CDR3 length: 14 amino acids. The CDR3 bases are TGTGCCAGCAGCTTATTCGGTTTCGGGGAAAAACTGTTTTTT. Amino acids: CASSLFGFGEKLFF.

This sequence joins TRBV2 and TRBJ1-1; 7 nucleotides align to TRBD1. The junction had 6 bases not matched to a gene; V was cut back by 4 bases and J by 1 base. The CDR3 contains 15 residues. Germline V lookup: CDR1 SNHLY, CDR2 FYNNEI. CDR3 loop: CASSAQGGTNTEAFF. The CDR3 nucleotides are TGTGCCAGCAGTGCTCAGGGGGGAACGAACACTGAAGCTTTCTTT.

Regarding this clone: Other DNA sequences in the sample encode the same CDR3. The chain's CDR3 is CASSLGRGNTIYF. CDR3 coding DNA: TGTGCCAGCAGTTTAGGCCGGGGAAACACCATATATTTT. The V gene is TRBV28, the J gene TRBJ1-3; D is undetermined. The CDR3 is 13 residues long. The V and J ends lost 2 bases and 4 bases respectively, with 6 bases between them. Germline V CDR1 and CDR2: MDHEN, SYDVKM.

This chain links TRBV4-3 with TRBJ2-7; TRBD1 matches at 10 bases. V shed 0 bases, J shed 4 bases, and the junction held 15 bases outside the gene matches. The V gene's germline CDR1 is LGHNA and CDR2 YSLEER. The CDR3 has 19 residues. The CDR3 here is CASSQDYVPGQGLRYEQYF. CDR3 DNA sequence: TGCGCCAGCAGCCAAGACTATGTCCCGGGACAGGGGTTAAGATACGAGCAGTACTTC.

The V call is TRBV6-1, the J call TRBJ2-2, with D perhaps TRBD2 (5 bases). CDR3 size: 14 residues. V was shortened by 0 bases and J by 7 bases, with 9 bases between the two germline ends. CDR1 MNHNS and CDR2 SASEGT come from the germline V gene. The CDR3 bases are TGTGCCAGCAGTGAAGCCCGCGGGCTCGGGGAGCTGTTTTTT. Amino acids: CASSEARGLGELFF.

The chain carries TRBV5-1 and TRBJ2-7; D is uncertain. Looked up from germline, CDR1 is SGHRS and CDR2 is YFSETQ. Trimming took off 2 bases at V and 9 bases at J, with 15 bases between the two ends. The CDR3 covers 13 residues. CDR3 sequence reads: CASSFNPGFGQYF. CDR3 nucleotides: TGCGCCAGCAGCTTCAATCCTGGTTTTGGGCAGTACTTC.

The chain uses TRBV7-6 and TRBJ2-1; 9 bases map to TRBD2. V lost 2 bases to trimming and J lost 16 bases; unmatched junction nucleotides: 15. CDR1 and CDR2 from the germline V gene are SGHVS and FNYEAQ. CDR3 size: 15 residues. The CDR3 region has the DNA TGTGCCAGCAGCTTAAGAACTAGCGGGCCGAGGGGGAAATTCTTC. As protein: CASSLRTSGPRGKFF.

The chain carries TRBV11-1 and TRBJ2-5; D remains unclear. V was clipped by 1 base and J by 4 bases, with 10 bases between them. The V gene's germline CDR1 is SGHAT and CDR2 FQDESV (reference sequence). CDR3 length: 14 residues. The CDR3 DNA is TGTGCCAGCAGCTTAGATCAACTCGCAGAGACCCAGTACTTC. This codes for CASSLDQLAETQYF.

This clone has just one count. The chain couples TRBV10-3 to TRBJ2-7; 7 bases map to TRBD1. This CDR3 contains 13 residues. The germline CDR1 and CDR2 sequences are ENHRY and SYGVKD. Trimming removed 8 bases from V and 0 bases from J; junction bases left unmatched: 4. The CDR3 DNA follows: TGTGCCATCGGGGACAGCCTCTCCTACGAGCAGTACTTC. It yields the protein CAIGDSLSYEQYF.

The chain employs TRBV29-1 and TRBJ2-7, with 7 bases matching TRBD1. Germline CDR1 reads SQVTM; CDR2 reads ANQGSEA. The CDR3 contains 14 residues. V gave up 7 bases and J gave up 3 bases; unmatched junction bases: 12. CDR3 region: CSAEGGQRNYEQYF. As DNA, the CDR3 is TGCAGCGCAGAAGGGGGACAGAGAAACTACGAGCAGTACTTC.

The chain links TRBV9 to TRBJ2-6; 7 nucleotides match TRBD2. The junction had 19 bases not matched to a gene; V was cut back by 0 bases and J by 1 base. The CDR3 length is 22 residues. Germline V gives CDR1 SGDLS, CDR2 YYNGEE. This CDR3 is CASSVGQGLGGGGNSGANVLTF. The CDR3 nucleotides are TGTGCCAGCAGCGTAGGCCAAGGGCTGGGCGGGGGAGGCAATTCTGGGGCCAACGTCCTGACTTTC. Based on the CDR3 plus reference TRBV9 and TRBJ2-6, the full variable domain is DSGVTQTPKHLITATGQRVTLRCSPRSGDLSVYWYQQSLDQGLQFLIQYYNGEERAKGNILERFSAQQFPDLHSELNLSSLELGDSALYFCASSVGQGLGGGGNSGANVLTFGAGSRLTVL.

The V call is TRBV30, the J call TRBJ1-3; no firm D call. The germline V gene has CDR1 GTSNPN and CDR2 SVGIG (reference sequence). CDR3 size: 17 residues. Trimming cost V 7 bases and J 0 bases, with 22 bases left between them. CDR3 nucleotides: TGTGCCTACCGCCGGGAACAGATACCTTACTCTGGAAACACCATATATTTT. Its translation is CAYRREQIPYSGNTIYF.

There are a few counts of this clone. The chain combines TRBV7-9 with TRBJ2-5; 15 positions agree with TRBD2. CDR3 length: 19 amino acids. CDR1 is SEHNR, CDR2 FQNEAQ, per germline (reference sequence). The V segment lost 5 bases and the J segment 4 bases; nucleotides outside the gene matches: 14. Here the CDR3 reads CASSRHRGLAGGRRETQYF. CDR3 bases: TGTGCCAGCAGCAGGCACCGGGGACTAGCGGGAGGTCGAAGAGAGACCCAGTACTTC.

This clone showed up just once. The chain links TRBV5-6 to TRBJ2-7; D remains ambiguous. Per the germline V gene, CDR1 is SGHDT and CDR2 is YYEEEE. The ends were cut back, 0 bases at V and 10 bases at J, with 11 bases in the middle. The CDR3 consists of 12 residues. The CDR3: CASSLATMGQYF. The DNA for the CDR3 is TGTGCCAGCAGCTTGGCGACGATGGGCCAGTACTTC.

The chain uses TRBV29-1 and TRBJ2-7, with D unclear. Trimming took 7 bases from V and 1 from J, leaving 11 bases between them. The V gene's germline CDR1 is SQVTM and CDR2 ANQGSEA. CDR3 length: 12 residues. CDR3 in amino acids: CSARTDSYEQYF. In nucleotides, the CDR3 is TGCAGCGCCCGGACGGATTCCTACGAGCAGTACTTC.

The chain recombines TRBV7-2 with TRBJ1-2, with D perhaps TRBD1 (6 bases). With 2 bases removed from V and 1 base from J, the gap between germline ends came to 11 bases. Germline V CDR1 and CDR2: SGHTA, FQGNSA. The CDR3 is 15 residues long. The CDR3 sequence is CASSLRQDFNYGYTF. DNA of the CDR3: TGTGCCAGCAGCTTACGACAGGACTTTAACTATGGCTACACCTTC. Based on the CDR3 plus reference TRBV7-2 and TRBJ1-2, the full variable domain is GAGVSQSPSNKVTEKGKDVELRCDPISGHTALYWYRQSLGQGLEFLIYFQGNSAPDKSGLPSDRFSAERTGGSVSTLTIQRTQQEDSAVYLCASSLRQDFNYGYTFGSGTRLTVV.

The rearrangement links TRBV5-6 to TRBJ2-3; 10 nucleotides agree with TRBD1. This CDR3 is 16 amino acids long. From germline, CDR1 is SGHDT and CDR2 YYEEEE. The ends lost 4 bases at V and 5 bases at J; junction bases unmatched: 10. The CDR3: CASSARRTGGIDTQYF. CDR3 nucleotide sequence: TGTGCCAGCAGCGCCCGTCGGACAGGGGGAATAGATACGCAGTATTTT. Full variable domain (missing parts from reference TRBV5-6 and TRBJ2-3): DAGVTQSPTHLIKTRGQQVTLRCSPKSGHDTVSWYQQALGQGPQFIFQYYEEEERQRGNFPDRFSGHQFPNYSSELNVNALLLGDSALYLCASSARRTGGIDTQYFGPGTRLTVL.

The rearrangement links TRBV6-6 to TRBJ2-3; 7 bases match TRBD1. Trimming took 6 bases from V and 5 from J; bases not matched to a gene: 11. Per germline, CDR1 MNHNY and CDR2 SVGAGI (reference sequence). The CDR3 spans 15 residues. CDR3 loop: CASRTGELLKDTQYF. CDR3 coding DNA: TGTGCCAGCAGAACAGGGGAGTTGTTGAAAGATACGCAGTATTTT.

Only one count was recorded for this clone. The V and J genes are TRBV6-6 and TRBJ2-3, with 7 positions matching TRBD2. CDR3 length: 12 amino acids. Germline V gene data show CDR1 as MNHNY and CDR2 as SVGAGI (reference sequence). The CDR3 DNA sequence: TGTGCGACTAGCAGATACACAGATACGCAGTATTTT. Its translation is CATSRYTDTQYF.

This clone showed up just a few times. J is TRBJ2-5 and V is TRBV2; 9 bases fit TRBD1. V was pared by 4 bases and J by 1 base, with 7 bases of the junction left unmatched. The germline gives CDR1 SNHLY, CDR2 FYNNEI. CDR3 length: 16 amino acids. CDR3 in amino acids: CASSGTGGAGQETQYF. CDR3 DNA: TGTGCCAGCAGTGGAACAGGGGGCGCGGGCCAAGAGACCCAGTACTTC.

The rearrangement joins TRBV18 to TRBJ1-1; D gene unclear. CDR1 is KGHSH, CDR2 LQKENI, per germline. V was clipped by 3 bases and J by 3 bases, with 8 bases between them. CDR3 size: 13 residues. The CDR3 nucleotides read TGTGCCAGCTCACCGCGGGTGGACACTGAAGCTTTCTTT. As protein: CASSPRVDTEAFF.

The J gene is TRBJ1-1, the V gene TRBV30; weak D call: TRBD1 (5 bases). The germline V gene has CDR1 GTSNPN and CDR2 SVGIG (reference sequence). V lost 2 bases and J lost 4, with 14 bases in between. CDR3 length: 14 residues. CDR3 nucleotide sequence: TGTGCCTGGAGTAATGAGGGGTCGGGCACTGAAGCTTTCTTT. This translates into CAWSNEGSGTEAFF.

This rearrangement joins TRBV7-2 to TRBJ2-7; no firm D call. CDR1 is SGHTA and CDR2 is FQGNSA in the germline V gene. This CDR3 contains 15 residues. The V and J ends lost 3 bases and 5 bases respectively, with 17 bases between them. This chain's CDR3 is CASSFGDIRANEQYF. As DNA, the CDR3 is TGTGCCAGCAGCTTTGGAGACATCCGGGCGAACGAGCAGTACTTC.

The chain joins TRBV28 to TRBJ2-7; D is ambiguous. The germline gives CDR1 MDHEN, CDR2 SYDVKM. The V end was cut by 5 bases, the J end by 2 bases, with 13 bases between. This CDR3 has 14 amino acids. The CDR3 sequence is CASSPTDGTYEQYF. CDR3 nucleotide sequence: TGTGCCAGCAGTCCTACGGACGGAACCTACGAGCAGTACTTC.

Remarks on this clone: This specimen includes other DNA sequences encoding the same CDR3. The CDR3 DNA reads TGCAGTGCTAGCTGGGGGAACACCATATATTTT. Its translation is CSASWGNTIYF. This sequence joins TRBV20-1 and TRBJ1-3, with a possible D match to TRBD1 (5 bases). This CDR3 has 11 amino acids. Germline V gene data show CDR1 as DFQATT and CDR2 as SNEGSKA (reference sequence). The V end lost 3 bases, the J end lost 7 bases, and 7 bases lay between the germline ends.